This entry describes one T cell receptor beta chain. Antigen specificity is unknown. Any history of autoimmune disease or systemic immunosuppression disqualified patients. This entry belongs to a study of OX40 agonist ivuxolimab in advanced cancers. Findings of the study overall: Averaging showed that CD8+ T cells had more expanded clones than CD4+ did. Determination of antigen specificity was not performed for the expanded peripheral T cells. Also showing low normalized T-cell clonal expansion were some of the nonresponders.

This table comes from immunoSEQ multiplex PCR, and its TCRdb copy is limited to in-frame clones, with some not included. This sample has around 53,000 clones; around 85% occur once, and the top ten carry about 13%. The origin of this receptor is an adult with an advanced solid tumor such as melanoma, head and neck, liver or kidney cancer. The starting material was CD4+ or CD8+ T cells sorted from blood, obtained in a trial of the OX40 agonist ivuxolimab.

The CDR3 nucleotides are TGTGCCAGCAGTTTAGGACTAGCGAATGGATACTCCTACAATGAGCAGTTCTTC. It codes for CASSLGLANGYSYNEQFF. This rearrangement joins TRBV27 to TRBJ2-1; 9 nucleotides agree with TRBD2. The V segment lost 2 bases and the J segment 0 bases; nucleotides outside the gene matches: 8. The CDR3 totals 18 residues. The germline V gene encodes CDR1 MNHEY and CDR2 SMNVEV (reference sequence).